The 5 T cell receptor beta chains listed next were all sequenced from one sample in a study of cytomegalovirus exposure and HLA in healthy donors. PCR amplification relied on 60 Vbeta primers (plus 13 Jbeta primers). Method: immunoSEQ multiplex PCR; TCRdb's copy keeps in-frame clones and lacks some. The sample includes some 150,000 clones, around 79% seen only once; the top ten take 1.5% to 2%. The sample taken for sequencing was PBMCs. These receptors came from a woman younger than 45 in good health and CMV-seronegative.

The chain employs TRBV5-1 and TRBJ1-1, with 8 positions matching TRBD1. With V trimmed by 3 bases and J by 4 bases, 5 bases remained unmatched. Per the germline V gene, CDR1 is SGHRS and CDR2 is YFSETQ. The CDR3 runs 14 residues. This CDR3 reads CASSSPDRATEAFF. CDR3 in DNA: TGCGCCAGCAGCTCCCCGGACAGGGCCACTGAAGCTTTCTTT.

CDR3 in amino acids: CASSDRRDRGEDTEAFF. In DNA form, the CDR3 reads TGTGCCAGCAGTGACCGCCGGGACAGGGGGGAGGACACTGAAGCTTTCTTT. The rearrangement uses TRBV6-4 and TRBJ1-1; 11 positions agree with TRBD1. The germline V gene encodes CDR1 MRHNA and CDR2 SNTAGT. V was pared by 2 bases and J by 3 bases, with 8 bases of the junction left unmatched. The CDR3 has 17 amino acids.

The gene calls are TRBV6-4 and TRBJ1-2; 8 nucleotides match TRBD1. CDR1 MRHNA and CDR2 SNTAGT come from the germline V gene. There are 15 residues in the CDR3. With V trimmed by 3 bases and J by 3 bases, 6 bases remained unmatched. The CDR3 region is CASSDIPGGDYGYTF. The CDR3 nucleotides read TGTGCCAGCAGTGATATTCCAGGGGGCGACTATGGCTACACCTTC.

The CDR3 DNA follows: TGTGCCAGCAGCTTAGATAGCGGGGGCCCCTACGAGCAGTACTTC. Translation gives CASSLDSGGPYEQYF. The genes are TRBV7-2 and TRBJ2-7; 9 positions match TRBD2. V lost 1 base, J lost 2 bases, and 3 bases stayed unmatched. There are 15 residues in the CDR3. Germline V CDR1 and CDR2: SGHTA, FQGNSA.

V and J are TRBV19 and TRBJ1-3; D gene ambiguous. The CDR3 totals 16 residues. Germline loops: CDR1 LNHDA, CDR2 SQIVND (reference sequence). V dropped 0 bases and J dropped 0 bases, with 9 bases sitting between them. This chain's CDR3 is CASSIDDTSSGNTIYF. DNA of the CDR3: TGTGCCAGTAGTATAGACGACACGAGCTCTGGAAACACCATATATTTT. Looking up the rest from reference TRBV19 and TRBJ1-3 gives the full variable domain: DGGITQSPKYLFRKEGQNVTLSCEQNLNHDAMYWYRQDPGQGLRLIYYSQIVNDFQKGDIAEGYSVSREKKESFPLTVTSAQKNPTAFYLCASSIDDTSSGNTIYFGEGSWLTVV.